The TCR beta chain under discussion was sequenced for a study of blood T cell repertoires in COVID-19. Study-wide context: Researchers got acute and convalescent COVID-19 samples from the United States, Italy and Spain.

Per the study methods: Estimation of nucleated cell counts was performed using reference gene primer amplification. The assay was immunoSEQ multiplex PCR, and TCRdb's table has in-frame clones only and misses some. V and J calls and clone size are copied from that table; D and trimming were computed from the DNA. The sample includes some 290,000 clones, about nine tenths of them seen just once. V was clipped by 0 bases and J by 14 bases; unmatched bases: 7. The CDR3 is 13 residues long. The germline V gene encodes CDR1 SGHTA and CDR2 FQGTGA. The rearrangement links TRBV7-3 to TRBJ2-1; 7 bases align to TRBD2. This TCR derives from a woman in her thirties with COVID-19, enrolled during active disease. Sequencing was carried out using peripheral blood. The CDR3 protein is CASSLTSGFGKFF. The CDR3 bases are TGTGCCAGCAGCTTAACTAGCGGGTTTGGGAAGTTCTTC.